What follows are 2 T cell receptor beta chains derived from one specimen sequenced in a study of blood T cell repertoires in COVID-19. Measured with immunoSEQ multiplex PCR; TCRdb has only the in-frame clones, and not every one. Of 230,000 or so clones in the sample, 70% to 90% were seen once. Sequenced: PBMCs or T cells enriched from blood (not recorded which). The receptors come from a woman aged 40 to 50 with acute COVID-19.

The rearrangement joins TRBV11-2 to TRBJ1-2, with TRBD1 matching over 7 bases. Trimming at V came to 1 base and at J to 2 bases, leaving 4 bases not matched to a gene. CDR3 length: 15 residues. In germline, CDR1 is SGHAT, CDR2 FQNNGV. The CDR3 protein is CASSLGDRGNYGYTF. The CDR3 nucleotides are TGTGCCAGCAGCTTAGGGGACAGAGGAAACTATGGCTACACCTTC.

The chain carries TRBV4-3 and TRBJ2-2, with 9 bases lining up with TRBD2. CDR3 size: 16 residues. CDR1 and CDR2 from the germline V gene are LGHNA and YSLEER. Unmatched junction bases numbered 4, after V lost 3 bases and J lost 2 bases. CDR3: CASSQRTSANTGELFF. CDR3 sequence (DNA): TGCGCCAGCAGCCAGCGGACTAGCGCCAACACCGGGGAGCTGTTTTTT.